Presented here are 2 T cell receptor beta chains from one specimen sequenced in a study of blood T cell repertoires in COVID-19. Repertoires were generated with immunoSEQ multiplex PCR, while TCRdb's copy carries only in-frame clones and drops some. The sample comprises about 28,000 clones, around nine tenths of which are singletons, and approximately 5% rests with the top ten. The sequencing input was peripheral blood. These receptors were obtained from a human donor in a cohort sampled during active COVID-19.

The gene calls are TRBV5-1 and TRBJ2-1, with D unclear. The CDR3 is 14 amino acids. Germline V gives CDR1 SGHRS, CDR2 YFSETQ. V was shortened by 1 base and J by 5 bases, with 10 bases between the two germline ends. CDR3 DNA: TGCGCCAGCAGCTTGTCCGGGTCAAACAATGAGCAGTTCTTC. Translated, it gives CASSLSGSNNEQFF.

The rearrangement links TRBV27 to TRBJ2-7, with D maybe TRBD2 (5 bases). Deletions cut 2 bases from V and 0 bases from J, with 11 bases between. This CDR3 has 15 residues. Germline-derived CDR1 and CDR2 are MNHEY and SMNVEV (reference sequence). CDR3 sequence: CASSLILGSSYEQYF. The CDR3 DNA sequence: TGTGCCAGCAGTTTAATTTTGGGGAGCTCCTACGAGCAGTACTTC.